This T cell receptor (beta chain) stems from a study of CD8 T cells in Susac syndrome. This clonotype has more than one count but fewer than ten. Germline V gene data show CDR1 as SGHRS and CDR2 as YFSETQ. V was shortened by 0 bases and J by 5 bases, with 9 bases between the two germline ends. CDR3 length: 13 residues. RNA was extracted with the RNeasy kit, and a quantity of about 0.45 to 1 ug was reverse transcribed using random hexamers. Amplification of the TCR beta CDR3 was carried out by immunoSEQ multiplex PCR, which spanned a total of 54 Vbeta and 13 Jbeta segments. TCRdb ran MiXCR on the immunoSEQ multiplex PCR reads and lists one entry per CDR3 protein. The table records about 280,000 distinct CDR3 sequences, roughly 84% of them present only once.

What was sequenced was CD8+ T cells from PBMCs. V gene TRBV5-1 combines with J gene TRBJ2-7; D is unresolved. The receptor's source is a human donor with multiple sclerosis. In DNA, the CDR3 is TGCGCCAGCAGCTTGGGGGCGGCTGACGAGCAGTACTTC. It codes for CASSLGAADEQYF.